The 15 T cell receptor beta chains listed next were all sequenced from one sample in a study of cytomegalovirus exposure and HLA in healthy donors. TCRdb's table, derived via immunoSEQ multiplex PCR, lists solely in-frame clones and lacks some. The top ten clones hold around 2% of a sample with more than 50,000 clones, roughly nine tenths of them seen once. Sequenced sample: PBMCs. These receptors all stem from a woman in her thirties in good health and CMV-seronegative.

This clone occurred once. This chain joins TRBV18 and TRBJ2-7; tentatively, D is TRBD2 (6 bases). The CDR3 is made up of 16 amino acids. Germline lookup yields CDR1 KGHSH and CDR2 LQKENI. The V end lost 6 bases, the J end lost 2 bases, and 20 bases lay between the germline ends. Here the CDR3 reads CASSFPGTHSPYEQYF. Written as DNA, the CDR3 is TGTGCCAGCTCGTTCCCCGGGACTCACAGTCCCTACGAGCAGTACTTC.

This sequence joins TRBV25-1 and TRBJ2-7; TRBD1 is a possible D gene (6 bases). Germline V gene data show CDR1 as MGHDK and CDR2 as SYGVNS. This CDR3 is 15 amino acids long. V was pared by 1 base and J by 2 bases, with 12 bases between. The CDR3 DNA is TGTGCCAGCAGTGAATTTGCAGGGGCCGCCTACGAGCAGTACTTC. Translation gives CASSEFAGAAYEQYF.

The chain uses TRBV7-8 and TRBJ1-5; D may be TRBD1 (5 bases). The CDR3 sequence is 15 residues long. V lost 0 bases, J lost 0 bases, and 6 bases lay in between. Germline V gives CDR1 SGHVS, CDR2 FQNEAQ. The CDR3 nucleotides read TGTGCCAGCAGCTTAGCGGGGGGTAGCAATCAGCCCCAGCATTTT. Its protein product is CASSLAGGSNQPQHF.

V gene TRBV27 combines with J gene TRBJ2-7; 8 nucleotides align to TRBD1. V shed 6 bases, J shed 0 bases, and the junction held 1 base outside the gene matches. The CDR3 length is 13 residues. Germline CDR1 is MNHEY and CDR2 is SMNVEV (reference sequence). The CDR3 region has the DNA TGTGCCAGCAGGACAGGGGTCTCCTACGAGCAGTACTTC. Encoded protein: CASRTGVSYEQYF.

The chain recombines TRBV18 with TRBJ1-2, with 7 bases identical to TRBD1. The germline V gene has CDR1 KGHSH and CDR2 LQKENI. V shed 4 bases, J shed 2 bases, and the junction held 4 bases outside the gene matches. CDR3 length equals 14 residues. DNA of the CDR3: TGTGCCAGCTCACAGGGGGCAGGAAACTATGGCTACACCTTC. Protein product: CASSQGAGNYGYTF.

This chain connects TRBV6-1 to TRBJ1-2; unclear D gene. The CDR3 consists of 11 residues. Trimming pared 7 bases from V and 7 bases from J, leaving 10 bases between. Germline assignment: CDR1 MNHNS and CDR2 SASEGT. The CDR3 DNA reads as TGTGCCAGCAACAGTCTCCTTGGCTACACCTTC. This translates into CASNSLLGYTF.

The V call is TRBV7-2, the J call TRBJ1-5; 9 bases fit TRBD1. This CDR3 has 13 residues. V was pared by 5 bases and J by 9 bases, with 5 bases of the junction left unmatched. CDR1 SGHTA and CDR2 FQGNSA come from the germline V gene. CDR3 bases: TGTGCCAGCAGCCCAATGACAGGGGGGCCCCAGCATTTT. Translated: CASSPMTGGPQHF.

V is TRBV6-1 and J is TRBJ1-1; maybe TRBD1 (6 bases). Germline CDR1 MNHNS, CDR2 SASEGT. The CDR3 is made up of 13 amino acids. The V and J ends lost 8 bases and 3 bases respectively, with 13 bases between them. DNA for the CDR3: TGTGCCAGCGTCCGGGAGGGGGACACTGAAGCTTTCTTT. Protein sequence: CASVREGDTEAFF.

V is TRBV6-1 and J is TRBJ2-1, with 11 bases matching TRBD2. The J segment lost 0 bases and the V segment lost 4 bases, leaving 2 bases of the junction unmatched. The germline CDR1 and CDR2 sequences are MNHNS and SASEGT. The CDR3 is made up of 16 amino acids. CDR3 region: CASSGSGRASYNEQFF. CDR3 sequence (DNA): TGTGCCAGCAGTGGTAGCGGGAGGGCCTCCTACAATGAGCAGTTCTTC.

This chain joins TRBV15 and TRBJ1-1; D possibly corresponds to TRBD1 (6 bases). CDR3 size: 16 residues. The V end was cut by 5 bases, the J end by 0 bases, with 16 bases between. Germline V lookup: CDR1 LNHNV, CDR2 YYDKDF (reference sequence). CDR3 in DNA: TGTGCCACCAGCTGGGAACGGACAGTGATGAACACTGAAGCTTTCTTT. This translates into CATSWERTVMNTEAFF.

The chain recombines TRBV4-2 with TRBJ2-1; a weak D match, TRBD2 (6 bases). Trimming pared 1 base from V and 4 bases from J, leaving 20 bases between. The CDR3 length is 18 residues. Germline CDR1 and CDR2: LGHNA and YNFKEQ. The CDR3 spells CASSQAPWGAEGYNEQFF. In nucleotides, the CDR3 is TGTGCCAGCAGCCAAGCGCCATGGGGAGCGGAGGGGTACAATGAGCAGTTCTTC.

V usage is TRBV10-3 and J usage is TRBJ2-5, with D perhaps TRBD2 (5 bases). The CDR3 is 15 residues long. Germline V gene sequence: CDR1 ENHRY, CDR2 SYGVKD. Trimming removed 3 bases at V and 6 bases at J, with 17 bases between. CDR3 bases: TGTGCCATCAGTGAAGACGGGGTGCGTGGGAAGACCCAGTACTTC. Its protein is CAISEDGVRGKTQYF.

CDR3 DNA sequence: TGTGCCAGCAGTCTCGGAGGGGTGAACACTGAAGCTTTCTTT. Translation gives CASSLGGVNTEAFF. This sequence joins TRBV27 and TRBJ1-1; D possibly corresponds to TRBD1 (5 bases). Trimming took 5 bases from V and 0 from J, leaving 10 bases between them. The CDR3 covers 14 residues. Germline V gene sequence: CDR1 MNHEY, CDR2 SMNVEV (reference sequence).

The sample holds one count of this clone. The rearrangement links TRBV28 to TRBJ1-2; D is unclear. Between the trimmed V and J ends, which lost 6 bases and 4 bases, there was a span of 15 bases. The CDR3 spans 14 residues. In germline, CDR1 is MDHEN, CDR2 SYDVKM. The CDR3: CASRGEGGGYGYTF. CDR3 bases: TGTGCCAGCAGAGGTGAGGGAGGTGGCTATGGCTACACCTTC.

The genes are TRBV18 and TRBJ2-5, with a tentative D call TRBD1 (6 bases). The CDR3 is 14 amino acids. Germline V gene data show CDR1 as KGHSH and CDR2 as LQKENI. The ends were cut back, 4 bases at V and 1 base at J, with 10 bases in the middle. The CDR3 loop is CASSLDRSQETQYF. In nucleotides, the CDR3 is TGTGCCAGCTCACTCGACAGGAGCCAAGAGACCCAGTACTTC.